This T cell receptor beta chain came from a study of cytomegalovirus exposure and HLA in healthy donors. Findings and caveats of the study: About 150 TCR beta chains were listed as cytomegalovirus-associated. Several of the most significant clusters appeared linked to common viral pathogens, based on a later analysis.

The PCR used 60 Vbeta and 13 Jbeta primers. Sequencing was performed with immunoSEQ multiplex PCR; in TCRdb, only in-frame clones are kept and a portion is missing. The sample contains 200,000 to 250,000 clones, 75% of which appear only once. Germline V gene data show CDR1 as MNHEY and CDR2 as SVGAGI. CDR3 length equals 14 residues. The V gene lost 0 bases and the J gene lost 2 bases, with 8 bases spanning the gap. As for this clone: Its antigen is still unknown.

The chain employs TRBV6-5 and TRBJ2-7; no definite D call. This clonotype was obtained from a woman in her twenties or thirties in good health and CMV-seronegative. Sequencing was carried out using PBMCs. CDR3 DNA: TGTGCCAGCAGTTACTCAAACCGCGCCTACGAGCAGTACTTC. Translated: CASSYSNRAYEQYF.